These 27 T cell receptor beta chains came from one sample sequenced in a study of cytomegalovirus exposure and HLA in healthy donors. With 60 Vbeta and 13 Jbeta primers, the PCR was carried out. The assay was immunoSEQ multiplex PCR, and TCRdb's table has in-frame clones only and misses some. The table lists about 200,000 clones, roughly 80% of them singletons. What was sequenced was PBMCs. Every receptor here comes from a girl under 10 years old in good health and CMV-seronegative.

The V gene is TRBV6-5, the J gene TRBJ1-1, with D hard to call. The ends were cut back, 0 bases at V and 5 bases at J, with 13 bases in the middle. The CDR3 has 15 residues. CDR1 and CDR2 from the germline V gene are MNHEY and SVGAGI. CDR3 sequence reads: CASSYSRVLGTEAFF. CDR3 sequence (DNA): TGTGCCAGCAGTTACTCGAGGGTTCTGGGGACTGAAGCTTTCTTT.

The gene calls are TRBV29-1 and TRBJ1-3, with D tentatively TRBD1 (5 bases). The CDR3 consists of 11 residues. Germline V gene lookup returns CDR1 SQVTM and CDR2 ANQGSEA. The ends were cut back, 4 bases at V and 9 bases at J, with 10 bases in the middle. CDR3 DNA: TGCAGCGTTGCAGGGTCAAGCACCATATATTTT. Encoded protein: CSVAGSSTIYF.

V and J are TRBV2 and TRBJ1-5; a possible D gene is TRBD1 (6 bases). Deletions cut 5 bases from V and 3 bases from J, with 11 bases between. Germline-derived CDR1 and CDR2 are SNHLY and FYNNEI. This CDR3 is 14 amino acids long. The CDR3 protein is CASSLDRLNQPQHF. The CDR3 DNA sequence: TGTGCCAGCAGTCTTGACAGGCTCAATCAGCCCCAGCATTTT. Supplemented by reference TRBV2 and TRBJ1-5, the full variable domain reads EPEVTQTPSHQVTQMGQEVILRCVPISNHLYFYWYRQILGQKVEFLVSFYNNEISEKSEIFDDQFSVERPDGSNFTLKIRSTKLEDSAMYFCASSLDRLNQPQHFGDGTRLSIL.

This chain uses TRBV19 with TRBJ2-5; the D gene is possibly TRBD2 (6 bases). The V end lost 7 bases, the J end lost 5 bases, and 17 bases lay between the germline ends. CDR3 length equals 14 residues. From germline, CDR1 is LNHDA and CDR2 SQIVND (reference sequence). CDR3 region: CASMIGGAGETQYF. The CDR3 region has the DNA TGTGCCAGTATGATTGGAGGGGCAGGGGAGACCCAGTACTTC.

This sequence joins TRBV6-5 and TRBJ1-6; D may be TRBD1 (5 bases). Trimming took 0 bases from V and 9 from J, leaving 12 bases between them. Germline-derived CDR1 and CDR2 are MNHEY and SVGAGI. The CDR3 extends over 15 amino acids. CDR3 sequence reads: CASSYSGQGRSPLHF. For the CDR3, the DNA is TGTGCCAGCAGTTACTCGGGTCAGGGTCGTTCACCCCTCCACTTT.

The rearrangement joins TRBV19 to TRBJ1-4, with TRBD1 as a possible D gene (6 bases). The CDR3 is made up of 14 amino acids. Germline loops: CDR1 LNHDA, CDR2 SQIVND (reference sequence). V was clipped by 6 bases and J by 4 bases, with 12 bases between them. The DNA for the CDR3 is TGTGCCAGTAGCCTCGGACAGTATAATGAAAAACTGTTTTTT. As protein: CASSLGQYNEKLFF. Complete variable domain (other parts from reference TRBV19 and TRBJ1-4): DGGITQSPKYLFRKEGQNVTLSCEQNLNHDAMYWYRQDPGQGLRLIYYSQIVNDFQKGDIAEGYSVSREKKESFPLTVTSAQKNPTAFYLCASSLGQYNEKLFFGSGTQLSVL.

This chain links TRBV5-4 with TRBJ2-3; TRBD2 is a possible D gene (5 bases). Trimming removed 6 bases at V and 7 bases at J, with 18 bases between. The germline gives CDR1 SGHNT, CDR2 YYREEE (reference sequence). The CDR3 extends over 14 amino acids. This chain's CDR3 is CASTLSDGGNTQYF. In DNA form, the CDR3 reads TGTGCCAGCACCCTCTCAGACGGAGGAAATACGCAGTATTTT.

V usage is TRBV6-5 and J usage is TRBJ1-1, with TRBD1 matching 8 bases. Germline loops: CDR1 MNHEY, CDR2 SVGAGI. The CDR3 has 14 amino acids. V shed 7 bases and J 0 bases; nucleotides not matched to a gene: 4. CDR3 DNA: TGTGCCAGCACCTCGGGACAGGTGAACACTGAAGCTTTCTTT. Translation: CASTSGQVNTEAFF.

The genes are TRBV19 and TRBJ1-2; D possibly corresponds to TRBD1 (6 bases). The CDR3 is 13 amino acids. Per the germline V gene, CDR1 is LNHDA and CDR2 is SQIVND (reference sequence). Deletions cut 5 bases from V and 4 bases from J, with 11 bases between. The CDR3: CASSERDIYGYTF. DNA for the CDR3: TGTGCCAGTAGTGAACGGGACATCTATGGCTACACCTTC.

J is TRBJ1-4 and V is TRBV9, with 10 bases lining up with TRBD1. V dropped 2 bases and J dropped 7; count of bases not matched to a gene: 2. Germline CDR1 reads SGDLS; CDR2 reads YYNGEE. This CDR3 comprises 14 residues. Here the CDR3 DNA reads TGTGCCAGCAGCGTCGGGACAGGGGCTGAAAAACTGTTTTTT. This gives the protein CASSVGTGAEKLFF.

The V call is TRBV4-2, the J call TRBJ1-2; TRBD1 matches at 9 bases. Trimming at V came to 0 bases and at J to 6 bases, leaving 5 bases not matched to a gene. This CDR3 is built from 15 residues. The germline V gene has CDR1 LGHNA and CDR2 YNFKEQ. The CDR3 region is CASSQDRTGGDGYTF. The CDR3 coding sequence is TGTGCCAGCAGCCAAGATAGAACAGGGGGCGATGGCTACACCTTC.

The chain links TRBV15 to TRBJ2-6; maybe TRBD2 (6 bases). There are 15 residues in the CDR3. Germline CDR1 and CDR2: LNHNV and YYDKDF (reference sequence). V lost 7 bases, J lost 1 base, and 11 bases lay in between. The CDR3, as DNA: TGTGCCACCACCCCCGGGGGATCTGGGGCCAACGTCCTGACTTTC. Encoded protein: CATTPGGSGANVLTF.

This clone is a singleton in its sample. The gene calls are TRBV7-2 and TRBJ2-1; possible D gene TRBD2, 7 bases. There are 17 residues in the CDR3. Trimming shortened V by 4 bases and J by 2 bases, and 18 bases separated the two germline ends. Germline values: CDR1 SGHTA, CDR2 FQGNSA. The CDR3 protein is CASSSRGRREPYNEQFF. DNA of the CDR3: TGTGCCAGCAGCTCCCGGGGGCGGCGGGAGCCCTACAATGAGCAGTTCTTC.

This chain uses TRBV14 with TRBJ1-3, with D possibly matching TRBD1 (5 bases). V lost 5 bases, J lost 4 bases, and 15 bases lay in between. Germline lookup yields CDR1 SGHDN and CDR2 FVKESK. The CDR3 runs to 15 residues. The CDR3 loop reads CASSYQGLEGNTIYF. CDR3 nucleotide sequence: TGTGCCAGCAGCTATCAGGGTCTGGAAGGAAACACCATATATTTT.

The V call is TRBV4-1, the J call TRBJ2-1; 10 bases are a match to TRBD1. The CDR3 loop spans 16 amino acids. Germline CDR1 reads MGHRA; CDR2 reads YSYEKL. Trimming removed 4 bases from V and 7 bases from J; junction bases left unmatched: 10. The CDR3 here is CASSPPGDRGRNEQFF. CDR3 nucleotides: TGCGCCAGCAGCCCCCCAGGGGACAGGGGTCGGAATGAGCAGTTCTTC.

The chain employs TRBV2 and TRBJ1-3; D is unresolved. Trimming took 8 bases from V and 0 from J, leaving 8 bases between them. CDR1 is SNHLY, CDR2 FYNNEI, per germline. The CDR3 is 13 residues long. The CDR3 coding sequence is TGTGCCAGCGCGGGCAGCTCTGGAAACACCATATATTTT. Its protein product is CASAGSSGNTIYF. Variable domain in full (rest from reference TRBV2 and TRBJ1-3): EPEVTQTPSHQVTQMGQEVILRCVPISNHLYFYWYRQILGQKVEFLVSFYNNEISEKSEIFDDQFSVERPDGSNFTLKIRSTKLEDSAMYFCASAGSSGNTIYFGEGSWLTVV.

The gene calls are TRBV27 and TRBJ2-7; 14 bases are a match to TRBD2. Trimming cost V 6 bases and J 9 bases; bases outside gene matches: 4. The CDR3 spans 13 residues. Looked up from germline, CDR1 is MNHEY and CDR2 is SMNVEV (reference sequence). CDR3 sequence reads: CASSGTSGSGQYF. In nucleotides, the CDR3 is TGTGCCAGCAGCGGGACTAGCGGGAGCGGGCAGTACTTC.

As for this clone: A junction end diverges from the germline sequence, so it may reflect a read error. The rearrangement links TRBV29-1 to TRBJ1-2; 10 positions match TRBD1. The CDR3 sequence is 12 residues long. The germline gives CDR1 SQVTM, CDR2 ANQGSEA. The CDR3 DNA is TGCAGCGTCGAAACCGGGACAGGGGTCATTAACTTC. Protein product: CSVETGTGVINF.

The chain has TRBV19 and TRBJ2-7; a possible D gene is TRBD1 (5 bases). The CDR3 runs to 13 residues. Germline loops: CDR1 LNHDA, CDR2 SQIVND (reference sequence). Between the trimmed V and J ends, which lost 4 bases and 4 bases, there was a span of 11 bases. The CDR3: CASSTDNRYEQYF. Here the CDR3 DNA reads TGTGCCAGTAGTACAGACAACAGGTACGAGCAGTACTTC.

J is TRBJ2-2 and V is TRBV5-1, with a weak D call TRBD2 (6 bases). The CDR3 length is 15 residues. Germline V gives CDR1 SGHRS, CDR2 YFSETQ. With 0 bases removed from V and 4 bases from J, the gap between germline ends came to 10 bases. The CDR3 DNA is TGCGCCAGCAGCTTGGTAGCGGCTTCCACCGGGGAGCTGTTTTTT. Amino acids: CASSLVAASTGELFF. The entire variable domain, with the rest obtained from reference TRBV5-1 and TRBJ2-2, is as follows: KAGVTQTPRYLIKTRGQQVTLSCSPISGHRSVSWYQQTPGQGLQFLFEYFSETQRNKGNFPGRFSGRQFSNSRSEMNVSTLELGDSALYLCASSLVAASTGELFFGEGSRLTVL.

This clone came up a few times. The chain combines TRBV5-4 with TRBJ2-7; D is undetermined. V lost 4 bases and J 3 bases, leaving 17 bases between the germline ends. CDR3 size: 15 residues. Germline CDR1 is SGHNT and CDR2 is YYREEE (reference sequence). Written as DNA, the CDR3 is TGTGCCAGCAGCCCTGAGATTTCACGGGTCTACGAGCAGTACTTC. This encodes CASSPEISRVYEQYF.

The rearrangement links TRBV29-1 to TRBJ2-1; 9 positions agree with TRBD1. V lost 5 bases and J lost 8; bases outside the gene matches: 4. CDR1 is SQVTM and CDR2 is ANQGSEA in the germline V gene. CDR3 length equals 12 residues. The CDR3 DNA reads TGCAGCGTTACACAGGGGGCGGATGAGCAGTTCTTC. Translation: CSVTQGADEQFF.

The genes are TRBV14 and TRBJ2-7; D perhaps matches TRBD1 (5 bases). Trimming took 2 bases from V and 0 from J, leaving 8 bases between them. Germline lookup yields CDR1 SGHDN and CDR2 FVKESK. CDR3 length: 14 amino acids. The CDR3 spells CASSQSGSSYEQYF. The CDR3 nucleotides are TGTGCCAGCAGCCAATCAGGGTCCTCCTACGAGCAGTACTTC.

The rearrangement links TRBV5-1 to TRBJ2-3; 8 nucleotides line up with TRBD1. The CDR3 length is 16 residues. The V gene's germline CDR1 is SGHRS and CDR2 YFSETQ. Trimming took 4 bases from V and 1 from J; bases not matched to a gene: 8. The CDR3 coding sequence is TGCGCCAGCAGCCCCGGGACAGGACCTCGCACAGATACGCAGTATTTT. Its translation is CASSPGTGPRTDTQYF.

This clone was picked up a small number of times. This chain connects TRBV27 to TRBJ1-4, with 7 bases fitting TRBD1. The V and J ends lost 7 bases and 8 bases, in that order; junction bases with no gene match: 7. CDR1 and CDR2 (germline): MNHEY, SMNVEV (reference sequence). The CDR3 consists of 13 residues. The CDR3 loop reads CASTSGGGEKLFF. CDR3 in DNA: TGTGCCAGCACTTCAGGGGGTGGGGAAAAACTGTTTTTT.

This chain joins TRBV5-4 and TRBJ1-1, with D hard to call. V was clipped by 0 bases and J by 1 base, with 13 bases between them. Germline CDR1 SGHNT, CDR2 YYREEE (reference sequence). The CDR3 sequence is 16 residues long. In DNA, the CDR3 is TGTGCCAGCAGCTTGGACTACGGCAGTACGAACACTGAAGCTTTCTTT. Translated: CASSLDYGSTNTEAFF. The full variable domain, in which reference TRBV5-4 and TRBJ1-1 provide the parts outside the CDR3, is ETGVTQSPTHLIKTRGQQVTLRCSSQSGHNTVSWYQQALGQGPQFIFQYYREEENGRGNFPPRFSGLQFPNYSSELNVNALELDDSALYLCASSLDYGSTNTEAFFGQGTRLTVV.

This rearrangement joins TRBV29-1 to TRBJ2-1, with 7 bases identical to TRBD1. CDR1 and CDR2 from the germline V gene are SQVTM and ANQGSEA. CDR3 length: 13 residues. Trimming at V came to 3 bases and at J to 6 bases, leaving 5 bases not matched to a gene. The CDR3 spells CSVDAQGVNEQFF. CDR3 DNA: TGCAGCGTTGATGCCCAGGGGGTCAATGAGCAGTTCTTC.